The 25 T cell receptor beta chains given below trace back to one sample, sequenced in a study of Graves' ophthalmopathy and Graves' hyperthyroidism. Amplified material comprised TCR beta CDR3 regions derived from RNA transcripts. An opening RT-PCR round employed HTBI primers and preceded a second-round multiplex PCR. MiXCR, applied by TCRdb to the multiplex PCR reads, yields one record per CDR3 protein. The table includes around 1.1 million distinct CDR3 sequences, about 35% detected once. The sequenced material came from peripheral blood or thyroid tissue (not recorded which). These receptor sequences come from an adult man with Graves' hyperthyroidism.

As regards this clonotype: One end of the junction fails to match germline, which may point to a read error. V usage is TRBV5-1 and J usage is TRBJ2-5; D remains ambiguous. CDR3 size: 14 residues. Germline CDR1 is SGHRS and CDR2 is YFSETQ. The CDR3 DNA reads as TGTGCCAGCAGCCCGGCCTCCCCTCAAGAGACCCAGTACTTC. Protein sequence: CASSPASPQETQYF. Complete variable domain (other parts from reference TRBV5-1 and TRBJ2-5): KAGVTQTPRYLIKTRGQQVTLSCSPISGHRSVSWYQQTPGQGLQFLFEYFSETQRNKGNFPGRFSGRQFSNSRSEMNVSTLELGDSALYLCASSPASPQETQYFGPGTRLLVL.

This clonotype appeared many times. The CDR3 nucleotides read TGTGCCAGTAGTATGAACAGGGATTGGGAGACCCAGTACTTC. Amino acids: CASSMNRDWETQYF. The rearrangement uses TRBV19 and TRBJ2-5, with D perhaps TRBD1 (6 bases). The V gene's germline CDR1 is LNHDA and CDR2 SQIVND (reference sequence). The CDR3 has 14 residues. Deletions cut 3 bases from V and 5 bases from J, with 13 bases between. The entire variable domain, with the rest obtained from reference TRBV19 and TRBJ2-5, is as follows: DGGITQSPKYLFRKEGQNVTLSCEQNLNHDAMYWYRQDPGQGLRLIYYSQIVNDFQKGDIAEGYSVSREKKESFPLTVTSAQKNPTAFYLCASSMNRDWETQYFGPGTRLLVL.

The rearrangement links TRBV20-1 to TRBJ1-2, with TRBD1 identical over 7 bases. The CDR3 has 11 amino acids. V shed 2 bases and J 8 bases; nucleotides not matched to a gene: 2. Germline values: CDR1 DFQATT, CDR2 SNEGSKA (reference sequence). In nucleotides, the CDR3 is TGCAGTGCTAGACCGGACAGGGGCTACACCTTC. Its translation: CSARPDRGYTF.

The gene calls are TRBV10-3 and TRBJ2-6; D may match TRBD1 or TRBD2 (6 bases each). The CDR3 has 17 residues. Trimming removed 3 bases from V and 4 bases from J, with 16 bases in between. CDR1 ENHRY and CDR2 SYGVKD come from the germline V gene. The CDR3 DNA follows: TGTGCCATCAGTGAAGGGGGACTCCTGGGAGGGGCCAACGTCCTGACTTTC. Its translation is CAISEGGLLGGANVLTF.

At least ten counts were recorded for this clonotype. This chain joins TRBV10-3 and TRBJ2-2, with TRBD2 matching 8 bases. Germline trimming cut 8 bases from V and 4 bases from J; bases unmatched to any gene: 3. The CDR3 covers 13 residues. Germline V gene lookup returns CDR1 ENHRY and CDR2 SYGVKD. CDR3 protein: CAIGRGGTGELFF. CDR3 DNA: TGTGCCATCGGTCGGGGGGGCACCGGGGAGCTGTTTTTT.

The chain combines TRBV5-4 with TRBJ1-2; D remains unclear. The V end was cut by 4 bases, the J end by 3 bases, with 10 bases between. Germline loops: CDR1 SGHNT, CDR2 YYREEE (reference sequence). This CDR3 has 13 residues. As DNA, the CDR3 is TGTGCCAGCAGCCAAGGAATCGACTATGGCTACACCTTC. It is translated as CASSQGIDYGYTF.

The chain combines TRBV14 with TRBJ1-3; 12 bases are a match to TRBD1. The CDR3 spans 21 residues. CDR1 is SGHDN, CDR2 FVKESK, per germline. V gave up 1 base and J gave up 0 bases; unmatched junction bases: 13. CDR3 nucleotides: TGTGCCAGCAGCCAAGCGGCCGGGACAGGGGGCTACACGAGCTCTGGAAACACCATATATTTT. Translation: CASSQAAGTGGYTSSGNTIYF.

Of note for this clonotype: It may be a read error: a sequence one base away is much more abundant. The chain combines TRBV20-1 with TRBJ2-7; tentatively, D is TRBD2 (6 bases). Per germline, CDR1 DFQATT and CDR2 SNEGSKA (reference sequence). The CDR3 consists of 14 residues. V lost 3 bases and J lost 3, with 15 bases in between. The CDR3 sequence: CSARESGCSYEQYF. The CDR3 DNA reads TGCAGTGCTAGGGAAAGCGGGTGTAGCTACGAGCAGTACTTC.

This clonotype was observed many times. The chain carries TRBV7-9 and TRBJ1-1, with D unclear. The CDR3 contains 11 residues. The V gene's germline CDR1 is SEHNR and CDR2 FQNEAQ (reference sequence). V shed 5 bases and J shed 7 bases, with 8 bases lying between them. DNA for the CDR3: TGTGCCAGCAGCCGAGCTTATGAAGCTTTCTTT. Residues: CASSRAYEAFF.

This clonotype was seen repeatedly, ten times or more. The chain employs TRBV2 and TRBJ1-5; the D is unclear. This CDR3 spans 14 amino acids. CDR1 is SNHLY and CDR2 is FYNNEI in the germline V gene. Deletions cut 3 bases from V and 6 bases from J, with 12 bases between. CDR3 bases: TGTGCCAGCAGTGAGGGGAGGGCACCTCAGCCCCAGCATTTT. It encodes CASSEGRAPQPQHF.

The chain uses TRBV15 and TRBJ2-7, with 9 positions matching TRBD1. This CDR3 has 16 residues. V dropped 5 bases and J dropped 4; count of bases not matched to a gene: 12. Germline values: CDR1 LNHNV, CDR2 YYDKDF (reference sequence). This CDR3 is CATSRSTGTGSYEQYF. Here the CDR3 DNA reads TGTGCCACCAGCCGATCCACCGGGACAGGGAGTTACGAGCAGTACTTC.

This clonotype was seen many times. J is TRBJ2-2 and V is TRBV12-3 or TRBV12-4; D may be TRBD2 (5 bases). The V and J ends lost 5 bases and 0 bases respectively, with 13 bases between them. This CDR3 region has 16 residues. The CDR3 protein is CASSQQRPSNTGELFF. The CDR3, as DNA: TGTGCCAGCAGTCAACAGCGGCCTTCGAACACCGGGGAGCTGTTTTTT.

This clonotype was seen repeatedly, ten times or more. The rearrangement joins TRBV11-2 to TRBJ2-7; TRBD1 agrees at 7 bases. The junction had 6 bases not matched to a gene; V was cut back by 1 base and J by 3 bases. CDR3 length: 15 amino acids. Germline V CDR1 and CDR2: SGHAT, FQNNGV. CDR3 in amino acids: CASSLASGTVYEQYF. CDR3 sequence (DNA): TGTGCCAGCAGCTTAGCCTCCGGGACAGTCTACGAGCAGTACTTC. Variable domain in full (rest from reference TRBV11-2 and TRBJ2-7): EAGVAQSPRYKIIEKRQSVAFWCNPISGHATLYWYQQILGQGPKLLIQFQNNGVVDDSQLPKDRFSAERLKGVDSTLKIQPAKLEDSAVYLCASSLASGTVYEQYFGPGTRLTVT.

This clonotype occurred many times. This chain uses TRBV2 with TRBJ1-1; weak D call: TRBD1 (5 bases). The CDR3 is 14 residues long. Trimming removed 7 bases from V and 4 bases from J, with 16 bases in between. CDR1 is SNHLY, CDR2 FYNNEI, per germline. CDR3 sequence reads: CASTGNGKGTEAFF. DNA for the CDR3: TGTGCCAGCACAGGGAATGGTAAGGGCACTGAAGCTTTCTTT.

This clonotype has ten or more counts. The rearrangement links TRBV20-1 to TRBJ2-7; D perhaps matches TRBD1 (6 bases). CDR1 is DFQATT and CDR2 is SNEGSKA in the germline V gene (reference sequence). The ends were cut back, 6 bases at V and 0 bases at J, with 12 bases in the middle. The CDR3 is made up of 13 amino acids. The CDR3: CSAVRGNSYEQYF. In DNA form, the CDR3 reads TGCAGTGCAGTCAGGGGCAACTCCTACGAGCAGTACTTC.

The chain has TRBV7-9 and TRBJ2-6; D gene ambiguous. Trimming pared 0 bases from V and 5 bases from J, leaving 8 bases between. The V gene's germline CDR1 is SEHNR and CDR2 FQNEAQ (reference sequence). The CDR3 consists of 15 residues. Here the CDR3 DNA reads TGTGCCAGCAGCTTAGCATCTGGCAGGGCCAACGTCCTGACTTTC. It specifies CASSLASGRANVLTF.

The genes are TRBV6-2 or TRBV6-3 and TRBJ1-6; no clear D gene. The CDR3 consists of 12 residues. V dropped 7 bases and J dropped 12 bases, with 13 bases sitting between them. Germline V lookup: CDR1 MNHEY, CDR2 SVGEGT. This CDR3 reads CASKNSVLPLHF. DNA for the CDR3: TGTGCCAGCAAAAACTCCGTTTTACCCCTCCACTTT.

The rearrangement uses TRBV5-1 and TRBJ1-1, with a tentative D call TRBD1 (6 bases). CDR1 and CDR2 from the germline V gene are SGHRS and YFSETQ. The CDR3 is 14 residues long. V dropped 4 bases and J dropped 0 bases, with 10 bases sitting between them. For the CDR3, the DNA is TGCGCCAGCAGCACCACAGGGATGAACACTGAAGCTTTCTTT. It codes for CASSTTGMNTEAFF.

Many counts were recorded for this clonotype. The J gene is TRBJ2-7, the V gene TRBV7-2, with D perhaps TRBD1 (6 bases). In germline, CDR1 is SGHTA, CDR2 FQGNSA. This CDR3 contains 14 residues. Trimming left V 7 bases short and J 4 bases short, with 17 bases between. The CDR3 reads CASIPQGREYEQYF. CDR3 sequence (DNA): TGTGCCAGCATCCCCCAGGGGCGAGAGTACGAGCAGTACTTC.

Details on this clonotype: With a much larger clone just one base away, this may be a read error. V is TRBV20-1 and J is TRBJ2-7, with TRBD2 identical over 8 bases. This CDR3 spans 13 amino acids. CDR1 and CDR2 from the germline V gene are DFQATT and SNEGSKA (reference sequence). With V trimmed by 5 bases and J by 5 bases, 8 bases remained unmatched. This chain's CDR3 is CSAEAGGPHEQYF. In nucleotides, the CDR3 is TGCAGTGCTGAGGCGGGAGGACCCCACGAGCAGTACTTC.

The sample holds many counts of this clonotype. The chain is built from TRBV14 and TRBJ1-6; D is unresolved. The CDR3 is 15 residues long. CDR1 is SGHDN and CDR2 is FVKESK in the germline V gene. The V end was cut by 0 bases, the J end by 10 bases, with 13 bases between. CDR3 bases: TGTGCCAGCAGCCAAGAAGCCGGGGTACGATCACCCCTCCACTTT. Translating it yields CASSQEAGVRSPLHF. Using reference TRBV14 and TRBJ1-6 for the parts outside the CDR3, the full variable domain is EAGVTQFPSHSVIEKGQTVTLRCDPISGHDNLYWYRRVMGKEIKFLLHFVKESKQDESGMPNNRFLAERTGGTYSTLKVQPAELEDSGVYFCASSQEAGVRSPLHFGNGTRLTVT.

For the CDR3, the DNA is TGCAGTGCTAGCGGGGGGGCCCTTACCGGGGAGCTGTTTTTT. This codes for CSASGGALTGELFF. The J gene is TRBJ2-2, the V gene TRBV20-1; 8 nucleotides agree with TRBD2. Germline CDR1 and CDR2: DFQATT and SNEGSKA (reference sequence). This CDR3 has 14 residues. J was trimmed by 5 bases and V by 3 bases; bases with no gene match: 5.

CDR3 residues: CASSELHGPQETQYF. CDR3 nucleotides: TGTGCCAGCAGTGAGCTCCACGGACCTCAAGAGACCCAGTACTTC. The rearrangement links TRBV2 to TRBJ2-5; the D is unclear. CDR1 and CDR2 (germline): SNHLY, FYNNEI. This CDR3 is 15 amino acids long. Between the trimmed V and J ends, which lost 3 bases and 2 bases, there was a span of 13 bases.

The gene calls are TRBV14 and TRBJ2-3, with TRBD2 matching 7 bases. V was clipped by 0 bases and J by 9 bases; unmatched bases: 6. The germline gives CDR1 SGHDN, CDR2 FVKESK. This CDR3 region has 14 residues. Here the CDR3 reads CASSQDLAGVTQYF. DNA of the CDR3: TGTGCCAGCAGCCAAGATCTGGCGGGAGTGACGCAGTATTTT. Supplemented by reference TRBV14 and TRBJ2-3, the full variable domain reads EAGVTQFPSHSVIEKGQTVTLRCDPISGHDNLYWYRRVMGKEIKFLLHFVKESKQDESGMPNNRFLAERTGGTYSTLKVQPAELEDSGVYFCASSQDLAGVTQYFGPGTRLTVL.

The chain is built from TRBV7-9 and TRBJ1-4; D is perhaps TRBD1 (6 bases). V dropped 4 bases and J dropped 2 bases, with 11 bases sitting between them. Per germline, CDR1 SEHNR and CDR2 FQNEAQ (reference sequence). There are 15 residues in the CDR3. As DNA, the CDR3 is TGTGCCAGCAGCTCTAGGGGGAATACTAATGAAAAACTGTTTTTT. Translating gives CASSSRGNTNEKLFF.